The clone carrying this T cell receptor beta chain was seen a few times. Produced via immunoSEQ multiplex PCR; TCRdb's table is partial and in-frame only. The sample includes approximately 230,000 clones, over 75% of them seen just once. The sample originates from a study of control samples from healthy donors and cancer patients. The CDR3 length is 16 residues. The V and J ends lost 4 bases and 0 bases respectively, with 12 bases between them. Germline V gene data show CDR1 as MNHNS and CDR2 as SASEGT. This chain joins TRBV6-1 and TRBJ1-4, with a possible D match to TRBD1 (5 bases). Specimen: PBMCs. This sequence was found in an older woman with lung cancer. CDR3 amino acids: CASSAQTAATNEKLFF. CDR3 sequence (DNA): TGTGCCAGCAGTGCCCAGACAGCTGCAACTAATGAAAAACTGTTTTTT.